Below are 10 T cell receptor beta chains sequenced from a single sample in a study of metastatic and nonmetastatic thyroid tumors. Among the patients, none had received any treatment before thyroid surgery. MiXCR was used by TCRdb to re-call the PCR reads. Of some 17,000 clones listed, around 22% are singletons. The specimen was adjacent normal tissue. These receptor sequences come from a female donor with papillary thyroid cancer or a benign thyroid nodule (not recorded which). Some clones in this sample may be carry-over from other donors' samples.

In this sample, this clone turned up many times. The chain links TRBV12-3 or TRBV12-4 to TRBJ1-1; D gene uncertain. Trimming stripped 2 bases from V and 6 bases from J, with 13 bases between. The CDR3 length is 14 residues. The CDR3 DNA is TGTGCCAGCAGTTTAATAAGTGGAGGTTCTGAAGCTTTCTTT. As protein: CASSLISGGSEAFF.

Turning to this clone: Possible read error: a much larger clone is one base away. The CDR3 region is CASSVHTGELFF. The CDR3 DNA is TGTGCCAGCAGCGTACACACCGGGGAGCTGTTTTTT. The chain is built from TRBV9 and TRBJ2-2; no reliable D call. Germline lookup yields CDR1 SGDLS and CDR2 YYNGEE. The CDR3 spans 12 residues. Trimming removed 1 base at V and 3 bases at J, with 1 base between.

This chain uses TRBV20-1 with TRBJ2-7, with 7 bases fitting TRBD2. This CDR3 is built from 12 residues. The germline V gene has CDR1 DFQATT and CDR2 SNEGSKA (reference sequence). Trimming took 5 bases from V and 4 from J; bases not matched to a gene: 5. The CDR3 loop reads CSACGGSYEQYF. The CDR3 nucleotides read TGCAGTGCTTGTGGCGGGAGTTACGAGCAGTACTTC.

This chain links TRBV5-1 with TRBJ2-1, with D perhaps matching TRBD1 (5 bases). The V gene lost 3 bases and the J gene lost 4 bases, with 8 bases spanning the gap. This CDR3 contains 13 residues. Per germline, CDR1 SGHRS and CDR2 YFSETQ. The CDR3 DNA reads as TGCGCCAGCAGCTGGACACCTTACAATGAGCAGTTCTTC. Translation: CASSWTPYNEQFF.

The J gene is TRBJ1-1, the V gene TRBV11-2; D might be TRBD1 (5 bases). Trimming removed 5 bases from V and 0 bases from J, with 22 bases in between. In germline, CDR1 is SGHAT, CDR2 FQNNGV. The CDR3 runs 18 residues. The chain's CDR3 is CASSPRGAMGGMNTEAFF. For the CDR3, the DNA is TGTGCCAGCAGCCCTCGAGGGGCGATGGGGGGAATGAACACTGAAGCTTTCTTT.

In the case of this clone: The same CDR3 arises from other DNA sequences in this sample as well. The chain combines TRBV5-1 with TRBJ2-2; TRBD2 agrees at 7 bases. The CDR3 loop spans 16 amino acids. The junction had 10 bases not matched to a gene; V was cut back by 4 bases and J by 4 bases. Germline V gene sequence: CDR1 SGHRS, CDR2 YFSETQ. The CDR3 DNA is TGCGCCAGCAGCCAGACTAGCTCTAGAAGCACCGGGGAGCTGTTTTTT. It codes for CASSQTSSRSTGELFF.

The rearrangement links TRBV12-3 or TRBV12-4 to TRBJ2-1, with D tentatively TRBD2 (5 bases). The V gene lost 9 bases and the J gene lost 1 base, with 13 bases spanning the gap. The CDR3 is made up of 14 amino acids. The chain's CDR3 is CASLRGLSYNEQFF. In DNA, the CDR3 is TGTGCCAGTCTTCGAGGGCTATCCTACAATGAGCAGTTCTTC.

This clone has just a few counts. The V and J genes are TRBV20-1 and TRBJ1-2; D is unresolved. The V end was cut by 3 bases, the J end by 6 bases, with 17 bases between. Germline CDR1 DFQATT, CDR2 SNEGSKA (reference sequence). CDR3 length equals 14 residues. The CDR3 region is CSARSTSIKDGYTF. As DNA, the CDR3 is TGCAGTGCTAGGTCAACTTCGATAAAAGATGGCTACACCTTC.

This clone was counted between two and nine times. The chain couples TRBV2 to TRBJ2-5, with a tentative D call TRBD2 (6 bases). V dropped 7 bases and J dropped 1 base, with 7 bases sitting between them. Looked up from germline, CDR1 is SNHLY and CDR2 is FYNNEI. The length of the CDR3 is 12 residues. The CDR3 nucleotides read TGTGCCAGCATGGGGGGCCAAGAGACCCAGTACTTC. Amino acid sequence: CASMGGQETQYF.

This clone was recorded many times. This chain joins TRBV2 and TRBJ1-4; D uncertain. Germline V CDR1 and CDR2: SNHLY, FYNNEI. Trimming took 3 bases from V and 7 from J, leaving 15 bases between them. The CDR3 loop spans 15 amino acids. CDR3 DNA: TGTGCCAGCAGTGAGGATTTGACTCGGGGTGAAAAACTGTTTTTT. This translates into CASSEDLTRGEKLFF.